Below are 26 T cell receptor beta chains sequenced from a single sample in a study of cytomegalovirus exposure and HLA in healthy donors. The PCR made use of 60 Vbeta and 13 Jbeta primers. Clones were sequenced by immunoSEQ multiplex PCR, and TCRdb holds only the in-frame ones, with some missing. The data hold roughly 100,000 clones, with about three quarters observed a single time. The sample taken for sequencing was PBMCs. These receptor sequences come from a man aged 25-45 years in good health and CMV-seropositive.

V is TRBV4-1 and J is TRBJ2-3; maybe TRBD2 (6 bases). From germline, CDR1 is MGHRA and CDR2 YSYEKL. This CDR3 contains 16 residues. V was cut by 4 bases and J by 4 bases, with 18 bases left in between. The CDR3 is CASSRYPGLTSDTQYF. The CDR3, as DNA: TGCGCCAGCAGCCGATACCCCGGACTAACTTCAGATACGCAGTATTTT.

The rearrangement uses TRBV5-1 and TRBJ2-3; 8 bases agree with TRBD2. The CDR3 is made up of 15 amino acids. V shed 1 base and J 4 bases; nucleotides not matched to a gene: 5. Germline V lookup: CDR1 SGHRS, CDR2 YFSETQ. This chain's CDR3 is CASSLISGEPDTQYF. The DNA of the CDR3 is TGCGCCAGCAGCTTGATTAGCGGGGAACCAGATACGCAGTATTTT. The whole variable domain, remainder taken from reference TRBV5-1 and TRBJ2-3, is KAGVTQTPRYLIKTRGQQVTLSCSPISGHRSVSWYQQTPGQGLQFLFEYFSETQRNKGNFPGRFSGRQFSNSRSEMNVSTLELGDSALYLCASSLISGEPDTQYFGPGTRLTVL.

Comments on this clone: Other DNA sequences in this sample translate to the same CDR3. The V call is TRBV28, the J call TRBJ2-7; 9 bases line up with TRBD1. The trim removed 6 bases at V and 7 bases at J, leaving 10 bases unmatched. CDR3 length: 14 residues. Germline loops: CDR1 MDHEN, CDR2 SYDVKM. CDR3 loop: CASSRWDREYEQYF. The CDR3 nucleotides are TGTGCCAGCAGCCGGTGGGACAGGGAGTATGAGCAGTACTTC.

The chain recombines TRBV19 with TRBJ1-5; the match to TRBD1 covers 7 bases. J was trimmed by 5 bases and V by 6 bases; bases with no gene match: 4. The CDR3 contains 13 residues. Germline V CDR1 and CDR2: LNHDA, SQIVND (reference sequence). Here the CDR3 reads CASRGDRDQPQHF. In nucleotides, the CDR3 is TGTGCCAGTAGGGGAGACAGGGATCAGCCCCAGCATTTT.

This clone was seen a single time. V gene TRBV7-2 combines with J gene TRBJ1-5; weak D call: TRBD1 (6 bases). V lost 5 bases to trimming and J lost 7 bases, with 18 bases between them. From germline, CDR1 is SGHTA and CDR2 FQGNSA. The CDR3 is 15 amino acids. The CDR3 coding sequence is TGTGCCAGCAGCCAGTACAGGGCCACCGGGCAGCCCCAGCATTTT. This sequence encodes CASSQYRATGQPQHF.

This clone was observed a single time. The chain links TRBV6-5 to TRBJ1-6; weak D call: TRBD1 (6 bases). Trimming pared 10 bases from V and 3 bases from J, leaving 10 bases between. In germline, CDR1 is MNHEY, CDR2 SVGAGI. This CDR3 has 13 amino acids. Here the CDR3 reads CATLGGYNSPLHF. Here the CDR3 DNA reads TGTGCCACGCTAGGGGGCTATAATTCACCCCTCCACTTT.

The V gene is TRBV2, the J gene TRBJ1-1; D perhaps matches TRBD1 (5 bases). CDR3 length: 14 residues. Germline V CDR1 and CDR2: SNHLY, FYNNEI. Trimming shortened V by 1 base and J by 4 bases, and 10 bases separated the two germline ends. CDR3: CASSEEAGSTEAFF. The CDR3 region has the DNA TGTGCCAGCAGTGAAGAGGCAGGGTCCACTGAAGCTTTCTTT.

This CDR3 is CASSLVAGQWGYTF. CDR3 coding DNA: TGTGCCAGCAGCTTAGTCGCCGGACAATGGGGCTACACCTTC. The V and J genes are TRBV11-1 and TRBJ1-2; perhaps TRBD1 as D (5 bases). The CDR3 is 14 residues long. Germline CDR1 and CDR2: SGHAT and FQDESV (reference sequence). V was pared by 1 base and J by 8 bases, with 14 bases between.

CDR3 amino acids: CASSFGTGTGMSGGYTF. CDR3 DNA: TGTGCCAGCAGCTTCGGGACTGGGACAGGGATGTCGGGGGGCTACACCTTC. This chain connects TRBV7-8 to TRBJ1-2; TRBD1 agrees at 9 bases. The ends lost 3 bases at V and 8 bases at J; junction bases unmatched: 16. CDR1 and CDR2 (germline): SGHVS, FQNEAQ. The CDR3 sequence is 17 residues long. Full variable domain (outside the CDR3, taken from reference TRBV7-8 and TRBJ1-2): GAGVSQSPRYKVAKRGQDVALRCDPISGHVSLFWYQQALGQGPEFLTYFQNEAQLDKSGLPSDRFFAERPEGSVSTLKIQRTQQEDSAVYLCASSFGTGTGMSGGYTFGSGTRLTVV.

The sample holds a few counts of this clone. The gene calls are TRBV5-5 and TRBJ2-1; D possibly corresponds to TRBD2 (6 bases). The germline CDR1 and CDR2 sequences are SGHKS and YYEKEE (reference sequence). Between the trimmed V and J ends, which lost 2 bases and 7 bases, there was a span of 25 bases. The CDR3 extends over 18 amino acids. CDR3 sequence: CASSFRFITGVSENEQFF. In nucleotides, the CDR3 is TGTGCCAGCAGCTTTCGCTTTATAACGGGAGTAAGTGAGAATGAGCAGTTCTTC.

The chain is built from TRBV14 and TRBJ2-1; tentative D call: TRBD1 (6 bases). The V and J ends lost 0 bases and 0 bases respectively, with 15 bases between them. CDR3 length: 18 residues. Germline CDR1 is SGHDN and CDR2 is FVKESK. The CDR3 DNA sequence: TGTGCCAGCAGCCAAGATGTCCCTGGGACACTCTCCTACAATGAGCAGTTCTTC. Residues: CASSQDVPGTLSYNEQFF.

The chain links TRBV20-1 to TRBJ2-3; possible D gene TRBD2, 5 bases. The CDR3 sequence is 11 residues long. Germline assignment: CDR1 DFQATT and CDR2 SNEGSKA (reference sequence). With 6 bases removed from V and 7 bases from J, the gap between germline ends came to 11 bases. Here the CDR3 reads CSAPASHTQYF. The CDR3 nucleotides read TGCAGTGCGCCGGCTAGCCATACGCAGTATTTT.

The table lists this clone with a few counts. The chain employs TRBV7-2 and TRBJ2-7; 8 bases align to TRBD1. After removal of 4 bases from V and 3 bases from J, the junction contained 5 bases not matched to a gene. The CDR3 has 14 residues. Germline V gives CDR1 SGHTA, CDR2 FQGNSA. The CDR3 region has the DNA TGTGCCAGCAGCTCCGACAGGGGAGTCTACGAGCAGTACTTC. Its translation: CASSSDRGVYEQYF.

V and J are TRBV4-2 and TRBJ1-4; D unclear. The V end was cut by 0 bases, the J end by 4 bases, with 6 bases between. Germline lookup yields CDR1 LGHNA and CDR2 YNFKEQ. The CDR3 length is 14 residues. In DNA, the CDR3 is TGTGCCAGCAGCCAAGAGCGGGGTAATGAAAAACTGTTTTTT. Protein: CASSQERGNEKLFF.

V gene TRBV7-9 combines with J gene TRBJ2-6; D is unresolved. From germline, CDR1 is SEHNR and CDR2 FQNEAQ (reference sequence). Trimming took 8 bases from V and 0 from J, leaving 5 bases between them. The CDR3 runs to 13 residues. The CDR3 region is CASRPSGANVLTF. For the CDR3, the DNA is TGTGCCAGCCGTCCCTCTGGGGCCAACGTCCTGACTTTC.

This clone appeared a few times. This chain links TRBV7-9 with TRBJ2-2; maybe TRBD2 (7 bases). Germline CDR1 is SEHNR and CDR2 is FQNEAQ (reference sequence). V lost 3 bases and J lost 4, with 18 bases in between. The CDR3 totals 17 residues. For the CDR3, the DNA is TGTGCCAGCAGCTTGGGGGCTCTAGCGGTAGCCACCGGGGAGCTGTTTTTT. This translates into CASSLGALAVATGELFF.

The chain uses TRBV29-1 and TRBJ2-1, with D possibly TRBD1 on 6 matching bases. The V end lost 7 bases, the J end lost 0 bases, and 13 bases lay between the germline ends. The CDR3 loop spans 14 amino acids. Germline assignment: CDR1 SQVTM and CDR2 ANQGSEA. CDR3 bases: TGCAGCGCAGGGACATCGAGCTCCTACAATGAGCAGTTCTTC. This translates into CSAGTSSSYNEQFF.

This chain connects TRBV5-1 to TRBJ2-1; TRBD2 agrees at 7 bases. Trimming took 2 bases from V and 8 from J; bases not matched to a gene: 7. The CDR3 contains 14 residues. CDR1 and CDR2 (germline): SGHRS, YFSETQ. CDR3 coding DNA: TGCGCCAGCAGCTTCCTAGGAGGGAGGGATGAGCAGTTCTTC. This codes for CASSFLGGRDEQFF.

The chain recombines TRBV14 with TRBJ1-1, with 7 bases that match TRBD1. The V gene's germline CDR1 is SGHDN and CDR2 FVKESK. The V segment lost 0 bases and the J segment 11 bases; nucleotides outside the gene matches: 9. The CDR3 has 14 amino acids. In nucleotides, the CDR3 is TGTGCCAGCAGCCAAGATTTAAACAGGGGTAATGCTTTCTTT. Protein product: CASSQDLNRGNAFF.

V and J are TRBV29-1 and TRBJ1-1; maybe TRBD1 (6 bases). The V end was cut by 6 bases, the J end by 3 bases, with 17 bases between. Germline V gene lookup returns CDR1 SQVTM and CDR2 ANQGSEA. The CDR3 length is 14 residues. CDR3: CSVRHRVVDTEAFF. The CDR3 nucleotides read TGCAGCGTACGACACAGGGTAGTAGACACTGAAGCTTTCTTT.

The chain joins TRBV7-9 to TRBJ1-2, with 7 bases lining up with TRBD1. V shed 5 bases, J shed 4 bases, and the junction held 7 bases outside the gene matches. Germline CDR1 is SEHNR and CDR2 is FQNEAQ (reference sequence). The CDR3 has 14 amino acids. CDR3 coding DNA: TGTGCCAGCAGCCCCAGACAGGGAGGCTATGGCTACACCTTC. It yields the protein CASSPRQGGYGYTF.

The chain couples TRBV6-5 to TRBJ1-4, with D hard to call. Germline V CDR1 and CDR2: MNHEY, SVGAGI. CDR3 length: 14 amino acids. V was pared by 0 bases and J by 5 bases, with 7 bases between. CDR3 sequence reads: CASSYSNSNEKLFF. CDR3 sequence (DNA): TGTGCCAGCAGTTACTCGAACAGCAATGAAAAACTGTTTTTT.

The chain joins TRBV30 to TRBJ1-1; D unclear. The CDR3 sequence is 15 residues long. From germline, CDR1 is GTSNPN and CDR2 SVGIG (reference sequence). Deletions cut 2 bases from V and 5 bases from J, with 18 bases between. The CDR3 protein is CAWSSPSAGWTEAFF. The CDR3 DNA sequence: TGTGCCTGGAGTTCTCCCTCGGCGGGGTGGACTGAAGCTTTCTTT. Full variable domain (missing parts from reference TRBV30 and TRBJ1-1): SQTIHQWPATLVQPVGSPLSLECTVEGTSNPNLYWYRQAAGRGLQLLFYSVGIGQISSEVPQNLSASRPQDRQFILSSKKLLLSDSGFYLCAWSSPSAGWTEAFFGQGTRLTVV.

The genes are TRBV28 and TRBJ1-5, with 10 bases matching TRBD1. CDR3 size: 14 residues. V shed 7 bases and J 7 bases; nucleotides not matched to a gene: 7. CDR1 MDHEN and CDR2 SYDVKM come from the germline V gene. CDR3 nucleotides: TGTGCCAGCAACCGACAGGGGGCGAGACAGCCCCAGCATTTT. Its protein product is CASNRQGARQPQHF. The complete variable domain, with remaining parts taken from reference TRBV28 and TRBJ1-5, reads DVKVTQSSRYLVKRTGEKVFLECVQDMDHENMFWYRQDPGLGLRLIYFSYDVKMKEKGDIPEGYSVSREKKERFSLILESASTNQTSMYLCASNRQGARQPQHFGDGTRLSIL.

This clone has ten or more counts. V gene TRBV29-1 combines with J gene TRBJ2-1, with D perhaps TRBD2 (5 bases). This CDR3 has 13 amino acids. V gave up 7 bases and J gave up 12 bases, with 22 bases separating them. Germline CDR1 reads SQVTM; CDR2 reads ANQGSEA. This chain's CDR3 is CSGKRAPSNGQFF. DNA of the CDR3: TGCAGCGGCAAGAGGGCCCCCAGTAACGGGCAGTTCTTC.

This clone was observed once. The chain links TRBV5-8 to TRBJ1-1; D possibly corresponds to TRBD1 (5 bases). The length of the CDR3 is 15 residues. V lost 7 bases, J lost 1 base, and 17 bases lay in between. The germline V gene encodes CDR1 SGHTS and CDR2 YDEGEE. The CDR3: CASSWGGHPNTEAFF. The CDR3 DNA follows: TGTGCCAGCTCTTGGGGGGGTCACCCGAACACTGAAGCTTTCTTT.